The 2 T cell receptor beta chains below come from one sample, sequenced in a study of cytomegalovirus exposure and HLA in healthy donors. The primer mix had 60 Vbeta and 13 Jbeta primers. Sequencing used immunoSEQ multiplex PCR; TCRdb keeps in-frame clones, though not all of them. The sample holds some 120,000 clones; roughly 9% are singletons and the top ten take less than 6.5%. The sequenced material came from PBMCs. Receptors were obtained from a woman aged 40-49 years in good health and CMV-seropositive.

The chain recombines TRBV18 with TRBJ1-5; 7 bases align to TRBD1. Germline lookup yields CDR1 KGHSH and CDR2 LQKENI. The CDR3 length is 14 residues. Trimming took 5 bases from V and 3 from J; bases not matched to a gene: 4. The CDR3 DNA sequence: TGTGCCAGCTCATGGGACAGTAACAATCAGCCCCAGCATTTT. It codes for CASSWDSNNQPQHF.

This clone showed up just a few times. V and J are TRBV5-1 and TRBJ2-2, with 7 bases aligning to TRBD2. The CDR3 totals 16 residues. Germline values: CDR1 SGHRS, CDR2 YFSETQ. The junction had 4 bases not matched to a gene; V was cut back by 2 bases and J by 0 bases. In DNA form, the CDR3 reads TGCGCCAGCAGCTTTTGGGCGGGGGCGAACACCGGGGAGCTGTTTTTT. Its translation is CASSFWAGANTGELFF.